These 18 T cell receptor beta chains came from one sample sequenced in a study of neurological immune-mediated disorders. MiXCR, applied by TCRdb to the 5' RACE reads, yields one record per CDR3 protein. The table has over 45,000 distinct CDR3 sequences, roughly 26% seen once; the top ten hold around 25%. Sequenced: PBMCs. The source is an older woman in good health.

The chain carries TRBV25-1 and TRBJ2-1; 8 bases agree with TRBD2. CDR3 length: 16 amino acids. Germline V gene sequence: CDR1 MGHDK, CDR2 SYGVNS. The trim removed 3 bases at V and 2 bases at J, leaving 6 bases unmatched. The CDR3 DNA follows: TGTGCCAGCAGTGACGTCACCGGGAGGGCCTACAATGAGCAGTTCTTC. This codes for CASSDVTGRAYNEQFF.

The chain has TRBV24-1 and TRBJ1-5; D call uncertain. Germline V CDR1 and CDR2: KGHDR, SFDVKD. This CDR3 comprises 15 residues. V was pared by 9 bases and J by 2 bases, with 16 bases between. As DNA, the CDR3 is TGTGCCACCGGGGAGGGAGGCGTGGGCAATCAGCCCCAGCATTTT. Protein sequence: CATGEGGVGNQPQHF.

V usage is TRBV5-1 and J usage is TRBJ1-6; TRBD1 might be the D (6 bases). Trimming took 4 bases from V and 7 from J, leaving 18 bases between them. From germline, CDR1 is SGHRS and CDR2 YFSETQ. The CDR3 is 16 amino acids. CDR3 DNA sequence: TGCGCCAGCAGCCCCTGGGTGAGAGGGGGAAATTCACCCCTCCACTTT. Protein product: CASSPWVRGGNSPLHF. The variable domain in full, completed from reference TRBV5-1 and TRBJ1-6, reads KAGVTQTPRYLIKTRGQQVTLSCSPISGHRSVSWYQQTPGQGLQFLFEYFSETQRNKGNFPGRFSGRQFSNSRSEMNVSTLELGDSALYLCASSPWVRGGNSPLHFGNGTRLTVT.

This clonotype showed up many times. This chain joins TRBV5-1 and TRBJ2-7; D gene uncertain. This CDR3 spans 13 amino acids. The V end was cut by 1 base, the J end by 6 bases, with 11 bases between. Germline V lookup: CDR1 SGHRS, CDR2 YFSETQ. The CDR3, as DNA: TGCGCCAGCAGCTTGTTGGTGGGTCGCGAGCAGTACTTC. It is translated as CASSLLVGREQYF.

This clonotype showed up many times. V usage is TRBV20-1 and J usage is TRBJ2-4; TRBD1 is a possible D gene (6 bases). The CDR3 covers 13 residues. Germline CDR1 DFQATT, CDR2 SNEGSKA (reference sequence). V gave up 3 bases and J gave up 15 bases, with 21 bases separating them. CDR3 nucleotide sequence: TGCAGTGCTAGGGACAGTGACTCGGGGAGTCGGTACTTC. The encoded protein is CSARDSDSGSRYF.

This clonotype was recorded at least ten times. The rearrangement links TRBV21-1 to TRBJ1-2; no check of the table's D call, TRBD1, against the DNA was made. TRBV21-1 is noted as a pseudogene. The CDR3 length is 13 residues. DNA of the CDR3: TGTGCCGGCAGACAGGGATCTAACTATGGCTACACCTTC. It specifies CAGRQGSNYGYTF.

This clonotype has a count of ten or more. This chain connects TRBV7-2 to TRBJ2-7, with 10 nucleotides matching TRBD2. This CDR3 has 16 amino acids. Germline CDR1 SGHTA, CDR2 FQGNSA. Trimming at V came to 1 base and at J to 5 bases, leaving 8 bases not matched to a gene. The CDR3 spells CASSLGLLAGENEQYF. The CDR3 DNA reads TGTGCCAGCAGCTTAGGCCTTCTAGCGGGAGAGAACGAGCAGTACTTC.

The chain combines TRBV27 with TRBJ1-2; 7 bases line up with TRBD1. Germline trimming cut 2 bases from V and 8 bases from J; bases unmatched to any gene: 5. The CDR3 extends over 13 amino acids. CDR1 is MNHEY and CDR2 is SMNVEV in the germline V gene (reference sequence). The CDR3 spells CASSLHRGMGYTF. For the CDR3, the DNA is TGTGCCAGCAGTTTACACAGGGGAATGGGCTACACCTTC.

This clonotype was recorded many times. This chain links TRBV5-1 with TRBJ2-1; 7 nucleotides line up with TRBD2. V shed 0 bases and J 5 bases; nucleotides not matched to a gene: 5. The germline V gene encodes CDR1 SGHRS and CDR2 YFSETQ. This CDR3 spans 15 amino acids. The CDR3 sequence is CASSLAGEGNNEQFF. CDR3 DNA: TGCGCCAGCAGCTTGGCCGGGGAGGGTAACAATGAGCAGTTCTTC.

This clonotype was picked up many times. The gene calls are TRBV20-1 and TRBJ2-7, with D hard to call. Germline V gene sequence: CDR1 DFQATT, CDR2 SNEGSKA (reference sequence). The V end was cut by 0 bases, the J end by 2 bases, with 5 bases between. CDR3 length equals 12 residues. This CDR3 reads CSARDTAYEQYF. The CDR3 DNA is TGCAGTGCTAGAGATACAGCCTACGAGCAGTACTTC.

At least ten counts were recorded for this clonotype. As DNA, the CDR3 is TGTGCCAGCAGTTTACCCGGCGCTTCCTACAATGAGCAGTTCTTC. It yields the protein CASSLPGASYNEQFF. The rearrangement links TRBV28 to TRBJ2-1; D uncertain. Germline loops: CDR1 MDHEN, CDR2 SYDVKM. V was pared by 2 bases and J by 1 base, with 9 bases between. This CDR3 contains 15 residues.

The V and J genes are TRBV5-1 and TRBJ2-5, with 10 bases lining up with TRBD2. With V trimmed by 4 bases and J by 2 bases, 8 bases remained unmatched. Germline V gives CDR1 SGHRS, CDR2 YFSETQ. This CDR3 is 16 amino acids long. The CDR3 protein is CASSPLAGGPQETQYF. In DNA form, the CDR3 reads TGCGCCAGCAGCCCATTAGCGGGGGGACCTCAAGAGACCCAGTACTTC.

The J gene is TRBJ2-1, the V gene TRBV5-6; perhaps TRBD2 as D (5 bases). V lost 0 bases and J lost 0, with 10 bases in between. Germline V gene sequence: CDR1 SGHDT, CDR2 YYEEEE. The CDR3 runs to 16 residues. DNA of the CDR3: TGTGCCAGCAGCTTGGGAGGGCCAGGCTCCTACAATGAGCAGTTCTTC. Translation gives CASSLGGPGSYNEQFF.

CDR3 nucleotide sequence: TGCGCCAGCAGCTTGGAGGGTAGCGGGAGTTCAGATACGCAGTATTTT. Residues: CASSLEGSGSSDTQYF. The chain recombines TRBV5-1 with TRBJ2-3; the match to TRBD2 covers 9 bases. The V segment lost 0 bases and the J segment 4 bases; nucleotides outside the gene matches: 6. CDR1 is SGHRS and CDR2 is YFSETQ in the germline V gene. The CDR3 spans 16 residues.

This clonotype was seen at least ten times. This rearrangement joins TRBV5-1 to TRBJ1-5; D not resolved. The CDR3 extends over 13 amino acids. Trimming took off 0 bases at V and 6 bases at J, with 7 bases between the two ends. CDR1 is SGHRS, CDR2 YFSETQ, per germline. The CDR3 spells CASSLEGIQPQHF. The CDR3 DNA sequence: TGCGCCAGCAGCTTGGAAGGAATTCAGCCCCAGCATTTT.

This clonotype was recorded at least ten times. CDR3 in amino acids: CSAQQGVDEQYF. As DNA, the CDR3 is TGCAGTGCTCAGCAGGGGGTCGACGAGCAGTACTTC. V and J are TRBV20-1 and TRBJ2-7; TRBD1 aligns across 7 bases. The germline V gene has CDR1 DFQATT and CDR2 SNEGSKA (reference sequence). J gave up 5 bases and V 5 bases, and 6 bases lay outside the gene matches. This CDR3 is built from 12 residues.

This clonotype has a count of ten or more. J is TRBJ2-2 and V is TRBV5-1, with D maybe TRBD2 (5 bases). The ends were cut back, 5 bases at V and 1 base at J, with 12 bases in the middle. Germline loops: CDR1 SGHRS, CDR2 YFSETQ. The CDR3 runs to 15 residues. The CDR3, as DNA: TGCGCCAGCAGGGGGTTAGCGCAGAACACCGGGGAGCTGTTTTTT. This translates into CASRGLAQNTGELFF.

In this sample, this clonotype turned up many times. The chain's CDR3 is CASTLSPDRLYEQYF. CDR3 in DNA: TGTGCCAGCACCCTATCCCCGGACAGGCTATACGAGCAGTACTTC. The rearrangement links TRBV5-5 to TRBJ2-7; the match to TRBD1 covers 7 bases. V lost 6 bases, J lost 4 bases, and 13 bases stayed unmatched. The CDR3 loop spans 15 amino acids. Germline V gene data show CDR1 as SGHKS and CDR2 as YYEKEE (reference sequence).